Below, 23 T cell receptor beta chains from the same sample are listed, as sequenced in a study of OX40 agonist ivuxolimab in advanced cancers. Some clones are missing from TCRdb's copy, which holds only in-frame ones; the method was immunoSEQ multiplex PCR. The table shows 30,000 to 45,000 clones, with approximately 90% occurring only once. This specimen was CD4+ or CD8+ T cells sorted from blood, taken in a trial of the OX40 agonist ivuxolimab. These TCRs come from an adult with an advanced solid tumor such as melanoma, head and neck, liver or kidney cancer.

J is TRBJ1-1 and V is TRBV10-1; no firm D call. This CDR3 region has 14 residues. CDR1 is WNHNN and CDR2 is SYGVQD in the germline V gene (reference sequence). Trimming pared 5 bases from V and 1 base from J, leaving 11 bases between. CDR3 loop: CASSIGVGNTEAFF. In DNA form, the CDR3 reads TGCGCCAGCAGTATCGGGGTTGGGAACACTGAAGCTTTCTTT.

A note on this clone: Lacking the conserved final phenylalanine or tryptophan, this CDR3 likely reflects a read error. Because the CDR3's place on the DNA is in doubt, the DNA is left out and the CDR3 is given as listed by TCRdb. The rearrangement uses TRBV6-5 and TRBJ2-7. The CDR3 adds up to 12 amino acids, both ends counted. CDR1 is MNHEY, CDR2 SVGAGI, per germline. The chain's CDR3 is CASSYEGPLRLL.

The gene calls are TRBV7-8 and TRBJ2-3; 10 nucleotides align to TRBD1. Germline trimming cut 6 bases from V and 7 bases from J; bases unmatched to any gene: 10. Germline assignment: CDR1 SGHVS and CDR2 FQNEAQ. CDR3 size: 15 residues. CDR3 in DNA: TGTGCCAGCAGGACAGGGGGCGCTTCTCAATATACGCAGTATTTT. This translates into CASRTGGASQYTQYF.

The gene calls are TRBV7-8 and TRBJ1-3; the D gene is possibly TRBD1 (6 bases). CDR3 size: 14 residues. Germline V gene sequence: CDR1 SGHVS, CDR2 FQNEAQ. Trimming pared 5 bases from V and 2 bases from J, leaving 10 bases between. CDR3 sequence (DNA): TGTGCCAGCAGCCTGCGACAGGCTGGAAACACCATATATTTT. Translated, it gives CASSLRQAGNTIYF.

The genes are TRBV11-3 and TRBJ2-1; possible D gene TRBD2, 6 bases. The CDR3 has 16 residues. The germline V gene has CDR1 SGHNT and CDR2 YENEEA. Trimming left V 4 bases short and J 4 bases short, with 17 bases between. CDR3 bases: TGTGCCAGCAGCTCGGGTGGGGCGGGACTTTACAATGAGCAGTTCTTC. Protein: CASSSGGAGLYNEQFF.

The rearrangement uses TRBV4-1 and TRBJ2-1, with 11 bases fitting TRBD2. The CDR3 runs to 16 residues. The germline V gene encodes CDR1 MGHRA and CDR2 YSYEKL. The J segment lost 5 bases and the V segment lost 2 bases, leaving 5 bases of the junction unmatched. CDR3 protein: CASSQRLAGKDNEQFF. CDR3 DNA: TGCGCCAGCAGCCAACGACTAGCGGGAAAAGACAATGAGCAGTTCTTC.

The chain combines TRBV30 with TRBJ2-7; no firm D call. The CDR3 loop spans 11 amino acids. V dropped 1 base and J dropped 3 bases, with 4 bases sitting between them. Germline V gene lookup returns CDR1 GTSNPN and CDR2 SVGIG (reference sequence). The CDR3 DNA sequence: TGTGCCTGGAGTGGGAGCTACGAGCAGTACTTC. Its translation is CAWSGSYEQYF.

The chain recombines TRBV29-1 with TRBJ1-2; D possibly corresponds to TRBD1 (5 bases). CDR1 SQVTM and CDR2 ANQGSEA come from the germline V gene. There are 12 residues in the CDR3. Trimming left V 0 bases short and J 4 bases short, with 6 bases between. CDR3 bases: TGCAGCGTTGAAGAGGGGGGCTATGGCTACACCTTC. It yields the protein CSVEEGGYGYTF.

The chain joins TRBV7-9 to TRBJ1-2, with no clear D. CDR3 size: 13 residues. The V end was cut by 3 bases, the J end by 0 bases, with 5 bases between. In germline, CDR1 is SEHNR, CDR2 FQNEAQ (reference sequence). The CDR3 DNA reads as TGTGCCAGCAGCTTCCCGCCTAACTATGGCTACACCTTC. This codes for CASSFPPNYGYTF.

DNA of the CDR3: TGCGCCAGCAGCTTGGGGCGGACTAGCGGGAAGGGGACAGATACGCAGTATTTT. Encoded protein: CASSLGRTSGKGTDTQYF. This rearrangement joins TRBV5-1 to TRBJ2-3; 12 bases match TRBD2. J was trimmed by 3 bases and V by 0 bases; bases with no gene match: 8. This CDR3 comprises 18 residues. Germline-derived CDR1 and CDR2 are SGHRS and YFSETQ.

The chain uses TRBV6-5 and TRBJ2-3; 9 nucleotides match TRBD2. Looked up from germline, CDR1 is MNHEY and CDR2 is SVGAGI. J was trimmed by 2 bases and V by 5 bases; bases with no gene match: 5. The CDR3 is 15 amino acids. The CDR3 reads CASSVLAGYTDTQYF. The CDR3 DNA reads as TGTGCCAGCAGTGTCCTAGCGGGGTACACAGATACGCAGTATTTT.

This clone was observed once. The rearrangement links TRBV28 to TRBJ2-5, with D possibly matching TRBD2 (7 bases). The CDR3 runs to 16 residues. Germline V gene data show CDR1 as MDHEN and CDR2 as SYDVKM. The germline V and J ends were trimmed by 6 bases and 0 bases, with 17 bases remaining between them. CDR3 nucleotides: TGTGCCAGCAGCTTGGGAGGGGGGGGCTACCAAGAGACCCAGTACTTC. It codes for CASSLGGGGYQETQYF.

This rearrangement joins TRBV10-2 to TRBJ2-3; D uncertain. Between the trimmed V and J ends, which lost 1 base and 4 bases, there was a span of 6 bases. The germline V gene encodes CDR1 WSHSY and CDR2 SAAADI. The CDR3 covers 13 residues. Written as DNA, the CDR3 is TGCGCCAGCAGTGAGTTGACCCCAGATACGCAGTATTTT. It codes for CASSELTPDTQYF.

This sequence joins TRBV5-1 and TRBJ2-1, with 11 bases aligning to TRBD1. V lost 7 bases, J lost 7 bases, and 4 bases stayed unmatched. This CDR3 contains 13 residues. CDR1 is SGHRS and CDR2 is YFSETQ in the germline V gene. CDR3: CASGGQGANEQFF. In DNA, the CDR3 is TGCGCCAGCGGAGGACAGGGGGCAAATGAGCAGTTCTTC. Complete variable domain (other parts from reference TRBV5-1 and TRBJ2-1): KAGVTQTPRYLIKTRGQQVTLSCSPISGHRSVSWYQQTPGQGLQFLFEYFSETQRNKGNFPGRFSGRQFSNSRSEMNVSTLELGDSALYLCASGGQGANEQFFGPGTRLTVL.

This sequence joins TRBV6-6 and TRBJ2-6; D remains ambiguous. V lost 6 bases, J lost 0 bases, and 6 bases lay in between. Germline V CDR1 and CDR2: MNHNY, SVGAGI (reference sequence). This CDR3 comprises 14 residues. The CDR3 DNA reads TGTGCCAGCAGCGCGATCTCTGGGGCCAACGTCCTGACTTTC. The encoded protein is CASSAISGANVLTF.

This chain's CDR3 is CASSLGQGLREAFF. The CDR3 DNA sequence: TGTGCCAGCAGCCTAGGACAGGGTTTACGAGAAGCTTTCTTT. The chain carries TRBV7-9 and TRBJ1-1; 8 nucleotides match TRBD1. Germline V gene data show CDR1 as SEHNR and CDR2 as FQNEAQ (reference sequence). The CDR3 is 14 amino acids. Unmatched junction bases numbered 10, after V lost 5 bases and J lost 8 bases.

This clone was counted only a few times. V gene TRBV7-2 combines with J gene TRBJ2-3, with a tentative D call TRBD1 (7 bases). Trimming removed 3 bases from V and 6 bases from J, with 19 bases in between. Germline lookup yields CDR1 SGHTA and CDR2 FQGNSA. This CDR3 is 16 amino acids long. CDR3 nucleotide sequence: TGTGCCAGCAGCTTTGGAGGGACAGTACCTCAGGATACGCAGTATTTT. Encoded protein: CASSFGGTVPQDTQYF.

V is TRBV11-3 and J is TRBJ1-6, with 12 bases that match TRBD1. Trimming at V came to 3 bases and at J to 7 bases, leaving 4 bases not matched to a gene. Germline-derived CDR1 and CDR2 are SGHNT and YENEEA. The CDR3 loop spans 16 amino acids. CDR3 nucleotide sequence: TGTGCCAGCAGCTTCCGGGACAGGGGGCGGAATTCACCCCTCCACTTT. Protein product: CASSFRDRGRNSPLHF.

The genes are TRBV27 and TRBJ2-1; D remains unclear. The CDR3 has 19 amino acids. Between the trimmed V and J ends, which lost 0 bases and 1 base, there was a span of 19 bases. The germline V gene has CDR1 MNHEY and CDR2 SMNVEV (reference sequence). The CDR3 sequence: CASSLSPGRVQPSYNEQFF. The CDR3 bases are TGTGCCAGCAGTTTATCCCCTGGTCGAGTACAGCCTTCCTACAATGAGCAGTTCTTC.

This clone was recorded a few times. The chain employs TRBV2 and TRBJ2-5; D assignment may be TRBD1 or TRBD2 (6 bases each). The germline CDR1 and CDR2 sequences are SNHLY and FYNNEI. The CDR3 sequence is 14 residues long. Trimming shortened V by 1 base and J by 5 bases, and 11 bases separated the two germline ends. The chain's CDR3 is CASSEGRGRETQYF. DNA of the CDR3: TGTGCCAGCAGTGAAGGCCGGGGGCGGGAGACCCAGTACTTC.

The CDR3 is CASSLDRLNTEAFF. CDR3 in DNA: TGTGCCAGCAGCCTCGACAGGCTGAACACTGAAGCTTTCTTT. V and J are TRBV7-8 and TRBJ1-1; maybe TRBD1 (6 bases). Germline assignment: CDR1 SGHVS and CDR2 FQNEAQ. Deletions cut 5 bases from V and 0 bases from J, with 10 bases between. CDR3 length: 14 amino acids.

CDR3 loop: CASSEGPSTNEKLFF. Written as DNA, the CDR3 is TGCGCCAGCAGCGAGGGACCTTCAACTAATGAAAAACTGTTTTTT. The V gene is TRBV5-1, the J gene TRBJ1-4, with a tentative D call TRBD1 (5 bases). The CDR3 has 15 amino acids. The V and J ends lost 4 bases and 0 bases respectively, with 10 bases between them. Germline CDR1 and CDR2: SGHRS and YFSETQ.

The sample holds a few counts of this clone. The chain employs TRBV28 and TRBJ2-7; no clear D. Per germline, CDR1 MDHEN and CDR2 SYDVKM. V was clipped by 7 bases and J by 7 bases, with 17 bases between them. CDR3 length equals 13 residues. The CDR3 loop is CASTNGPSLEQYF. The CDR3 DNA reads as TGTGCCAGCACAAACGGACCTTCGTTGGAGCAGTACTTC.